This passage covers 30 T cell receptor beta chains from one sample sequenced in a study of blood T cell repertoires in COVID-19. The method was immunoSEQ multiplex PCR; TCRdb's version includes in-frame clones alone and lacks a portion of them. The sample contains 280,000 or so clones, 80% to 90% of which appear only once. Sequencing input: PBMCs or T cells enriched from blood (not recorded which). The receptor source for this set is a man under 40 who had recovered from COVID-19.

This rearrangement joins TRBV11-3 to TRBJ1-4; 7 positions match TRBD1. The length of the CDR3 is 15 residues. Trimming removed 2 bases from V and 7 bases from J; junction bases left unmatched: 7. The V gene's germline CDR1 is SGHNT and CDR2 YENEEA. This chain's CDR3 is CASSLRQGWTEKLFF. DNA of the CDR3: TGTGCCAGCAGCTTAAGACAGGGATGGACTGAAAAACTGTTTTTT.

The J gene is TRBJ1-2, the V gene TRBV5-1; 8 bases align to TRBD1. The CDR3 sequence is 18 residues long. The germline V gene encodes CDR1 SGHRS and CDR2 YFSETQ. Trimming cost V 1 base and J 1 base; bases outside gene matches: 12. This CDR3 reads CASSLTSGTGIYNYGYTF. CDR3 bases: TGCGCCAGCAGCTTGACATCCGGGACAGGAATTTATAACTATGGCTACACCTTC.

This chain links TRBV12-3 or TRBV12-4 with TRBJ2-5, with a weak D call TRBD1 (5 bases). Trimming cost V 6 bases and J 3 bases, with 11 bases left between them. The CDR3 loop spans 13 amino acids. The CDR3 spells CASSSDRKETQYF. The CDR3 DNA sequence: TGTGCCAGCAGCTCCGACAGAAAAGAGACCCAGTACTTC.

V usage is TRBV4-3 and J usage is TRBJ1-2, with unresolved D. Germline V lookup: CDR1 LGHNA, CDR2 YSLEER. The CDR3 length is 15 residues. V was trimmed by 0 bases and J by 4 bases, leaving 12 bases between them. The CDR3 DNA follows: TGCGCCAGCAGCCAAGATCCACAGTCCGTCTATGGCTACACCTTC. It yields the protein CASSQDPQSVYGYTF.

The genes are TRBV6-1 and TRBJ1-2; D may be TRBD1 (5 bases). CDR3 length equals 13 residues. Germline V gives CDR1 MNHNS, CDR2 SASEGT. Trimming pared 3 bases from V and 5 bases from J, leaving 10 bases between. The DNA for the CDR3 is TGTGCCAGCAGTGAGGCAGGGATATATGGCTACACCTTC. Its protein product is CASSEAGIYGYTF.

The rearrangement links TRBV5-5 to TRBJ2-2; 10 nucleotides line up with TRBD1. V was pared by 3 bases and J by 7 bases, with 12 bases of the junction left unmatched. The CDR3 is 17 residues long. Germline lookup yields CDR1 SGHKS and CDR2 YYEKEE (reference sequence). For the CDR3, the DNA is TGTGCCAGCAGCTCCAAAAGACAGGGGGCGCTTGGCGGGGAGCTGTTTTTT. This sequence encodes CASSSKRQGALGGELFF.

This sequence joins TRBV7-9 and TRBJ2-5; 7 bases are shared with TRBD2. The ends lost 1 base at V and 6 bases at J; junction bases unmatched: 11. Germline-derived CDR1 and CDR2 are SEHNR and FQNEAQ (reference sequence). The CDR3 loop spans 16 amino acids. CDR3 protein: CASSLGGGGGIKTQYF. DNA of the CDR3: TGTGCCAGCAGCTTAGGTGGTGGGGGGGGAATAAAGACCCAGTACTTC.

The rearrangement uses TRBV19 and TRBJ2-1, with D perhaps matching TRBD1 (6 bases). The V gene lost 5 bases and the J gene lost 6 bases, with 17 bases spanning the gap. This CDR3 has 15 amino acids. Germline V CDR1 and CDR2: LNHDA, SQIVND (reference sequence). DNA for the CDR3: TGTGCCAGTAGTGTAATGGCCGGGACACTCAATGAGCAGTTCTTC. Translation gives CASSVMAGTLNEQFF.

The chain carries TRBV6-5 and TRBJ1-3; the match to TRBD1 covers 7 bases. CDR3 length: 15 residues. Unmatched junction bases numbered 6, after V lost 7 bases and J lost 0 bases. Germline CDR1 MNHEY, CDR2 SVGAGI. The DNA for the CDR3 is TGTGCCAGCACCACAGGGGACCTCTCTGGAAACACCATATATTTT. It encodes CASTTGDLSGNTIYF.

This chain uses TRBV5-1 with TRBJ1-1; a possible D gene is TRBD1 (5 bases). CDR1 and CDR2 (germline): SGHRS, YFSETQ. The CDR3 contains 14 residues. The ends were cut back, 0 bases at V and 6 bases at J, with 12 bases in the middle. CDR3 residues: CASSLETVQAEAFF. The CDR3, as DNA: TGCGCCAGCAGCTTGGAGACAGTTCAAGCTGAAGCTTTCTTT.

The chain employs TRBV13 and TRBJ1-1; no definite D call. Germline V CDR1 and CDR2: PRHDT, FYEKMQ (reference sequence). The germline V and J ends were trimmed by 5 bases and 1 base, with 11 bases remaining between them. CDR3 length equals 14 residues. This CDR3 reads CASSERWRNTEAFF. CDR3 nucleotide sequence: TGTGCCAGCAGCGAACGCTGGAGGAACACTGAAGCTTTCTTT.

The V gene is TRBV19, the J gene TRBJ1-1; D is possibly TRBD1 (6 bases). The CDR3 loop spans 13 amino acids. Germline CDR1 is LNHDA and CDR2 is SQIVND (reference sequence). Trimming stripped 7 bases from V and 7 bases from J, with 16 bases between. CDR3 sequence: CASTADSPFEAFF. The DNA for the CDR3 is TGTGCCAGTACCGCGGACAGTCCTTTTGAAGCTTTCTTT.

This clone was picked up one time. This rearrangement joins TRBV5-8 to TRBJ1-2; 11 nucleotides agree with TRBD1. The CDR3 runs to 15 residues. The trim removed 2 bases at V and 5 bases at J, leaving 5 bases unmatched. Germline CDR1 is SGHTS and CDR2 is YDEGEE. CDR3 sequence (DNA): TGTGCCAGCAGCTTCGGGACAGGGGGTGTGTATGGCTACACCTTC. It codes for CASSFGTGGVYGYTF. Combining the CDR3 with reference TRBV5-8 and TRBJ1-2 gives the whole variable domain EAGVTQSPTHLIKTRGQQATLRCSPISGHTSVYWYQQALGLGLQFLLWYDEGEERNRGNFPPRFSGRQFPNYSSELNVNALELEDSALYLCASSFGTGGVYGYTFGSGTRLTVV.

The gene calls are TRBV7-9 and TRBJ1-2, with TRBD1 identical over 7 bases. This CDR3 spans 16 amino acids. Germline trimming cut 3 bases from V and 4 bases from J; bases unmatched to any gene: 11. In germline, CDR1 is SEHNR, CDR2 FQNEAQ (reference sequence). The CDR3 loop is CASSLETGPLGYGYTF. Written as DNA, the CDR3 is TGTGCCAGCAGCTTGGAGACAGGGCCGCTTGGCTATGGCTACACCTTC.

This clone appeared once. The genes are TRBV10-1 and TRBJ2-1; TRBD2 agrees at 11 bases. Germline loops: CDR1 WNHNN, CDR2 SYGVQD (reference sequence). V dropped 3 bases and J dropped 8; count of bases not matched to a gene: 6. This CDR3 is 15 amino acids long. For the CDR3, the DNA is TGCGCCAGCAGTGATACTAGCGGGGGTGTAGATGAGCAGTTCTTC. It translates to CASSDTSGGVDEQFF.

The chain has TRBV1 and TRBJ2-1; the table's TRBD2 call for D was not verified on the DNA. TRBV1 is a listed pseudogene. CDR3 length: 15 amino acids. CDR3 loop: CTSSPSGGYENEQFF. The CDR3 DNA is TGCACCAGCAGTCCCAGCGGGGGGTACGAGAATGAGCAGTTCTTC.

The table lists this clone with a count of one. The chain uses TRBV11-2 and TRBJ2-1; D is perhaps TRBD2 (6 bases). This CDR3 contains 17 residues. Trimming took 3 bases from V and 3 from J, leaving 18 bases between them. Germline CDR1 is SGHAT and CDR2 is FQNNGV. The CDR3, as DNA: TGTGCCAGCAGCTTGTACCCTAGCGCCCAGGTCTACAATGAGCAGTTCTTC. This gives the protein CASSLYPSAQVYNEQFF.

This clone was observed many times. The chain joins TRBV5-4 to TRBJ2-2; the D gene is possibly TRBD2 (6 bases). CDR1 and CDR2 (germline): SGHNT, YYREEE (reference sequence). CDR3 size: 14 residues. V lost 3 bases and J 3 bases, leaving 9 bases between the germline ends. CDR3 nucleotides: TGTGCCAGCAGCTCGGGACTCGACACCGGGGAGCTGTTTTTT. Amino acids: CASSSGLDTGELFF.

The J gene is TRBJ1-3, the V gene TRBV3-1 (or the pseudogene TRBV3-2); 7 bases fit TRBD1. V lost 6 bases, J lost 4 bases, and 9 bases stayed unmatched. The CDR3 contains 15 residues. Germline V gives CDR1 LGHDT, CDR2 YNNKEL (reference sequence). This CDR3 is CASSVDRAVGNTIYF. CDR3 sequence (DNA): TGTGCCAGCAGTGTCGACAGGGCAGTGGGAAACACCATATATTTT.

The chain has TRBV11-2 and TRBJ1-1; D gene ambiguous. The CDR3 is 15 amino acids. From germline, CDR1 is SGHAT and CDR2 FQNNGV. The V gene lost 1 base and the J gene lost 4 bases, with 13 bases spanning the gap. CDR3 loop: CASSLGAGGFTEAFF. The CDR3 nucleotides read TGTGCCAGCAGCTTAGGTGCAGGAGGTTTCACTGAAGCTTTCTTT.

This chain uses TRBV6-5 with TRBJ1-1; D ambiguous. This CDR3 has 13 amino acids. CDR1 MNHEY and CDR2 SVGAGI come from the germline V gene. The V end was cut by 7 bases, the J end by 5 bases, with 14 bases between. CDR3 protein: CASTTGGWTEAFF. CDR3 sequence (DNA): TGTGCCAGCACCACGGGAGGGTGGACTGAAGCTTTCTTT.

The chain employs TRBV7-2 and TRBJ1-2; D is perhaps TRBD1 (6 bases). Germline V gives CDR1 SGHTA, CDR2 FQGNSA. CDR3 length: 14 residues. Trimming removed 1 base at V and 6 bases at J, with 12 bases between. The CDR3 DNA reads TGTGCCAGCAGCTTAGACAGGGAATCTCATGGCTACACCTTC. It translates to CASSLDRESHGYTF.

This rearrangement joins TRBV19 to TRBJ2-7; possibly TRBD1 for D (6 bases). Germline assignment: CDR1 LNHDA and CDR2 SQIVND (reference sequence). Trimming left V 3 bases short and J 5 bases short, with 11 bases between. There are 13 residues in the CDR3. The CDR3, as DNA: TGTGCCAGTAGTATTCAGGCAGGGGACGAGCAGTACTTC. It translates to CASSIQAGDEQYF.

This rearrangement joins TRBV19 to TRBJ2-7; TRBD1 matches 9 bases. Germline CDR1 and CDR2: LNHDA and SQIVND (reference sequence). J was trimmed by 1 base and V by 8 bases; bases with no gene match: 9. CDR3 length: 15 residues. This CDR3 is CASSLAGTGSYEQYF. The CDR3 nucleotides are TGTGCCAGTTCCTTGGCGGGGACAGGGTCCTACGAGCAGTACTTC. Looking up the rest from reference TRBV19 and TRBJ2-7 gives the full variable domain: DGGITQSPKYLFRKEGQNVTLSCEQNLNHDAMYWYRQDPGQGLRLIYYSQIVNDFQKGDIAEGYSVSREKKESFPLTVTSAQKNPTAFYLCASSLAGTGSYEQYFGPGTRLTVT.

The chain carries TRBV5-6 and TRBJ1-2, with D possibly being TRBD1 (5 bases). This CDR3 has 15 residues. Germline V gene lookup returns CDR1 SGHDT and CDR2 YYEEEE. Trimming took off 0 bases at V and 6 bases at J, with 15 bases between the two ends. The CDR3 spells CASSLGARGLDGYTF. In DNA form, the CDR3 reads TGTGCCAGCAGCTTGGGGGCTAGGGGTTTGGATGGCTACACCTTC.

V usage is TRBV19 and J usage is TRBJ2-1; tentatively, D is TRBD1 (6 bases). The germline gives CDR1 LNHDA, CDR2 SQIVND (reference sequence). The V end lost 9 bases, the J end lost 12 bases, and 21 bases lay between the germline ends. There are 13 residues in the CDR3. In DNA form, the CDR3 reads TGTGCCAGCAGGGGAACTCTAGAGGCCGGGCAGTTCTTC. Translation: CASRGTLEAGQFF.

The chain has TRBV18 and TRBJ2-2; 7 bases map to TRBD1. This CDR3 has 17 residues. V trimming: 6 bases; J trimming: 3 bases; junction bases outside the gene matches: 13. Germline lookup yields CDR1 KGHSH and CDR2 LQKENI. CDR3 region: CASSDKGGGSYTGELFF. CDR3 nucleotides: TGTGCCAGCTCCGATAAAGGGGGCGGATCGTACACCGGGGAGCTGTTTTTT.

The J gene is TRBJ1-2, the V gene TRBV6-1; D gene unclear. V dropped 4 bases and J dropped 6 bases, with 24 bases sitting between them. The CDR3 has 17 amino acids. Germline values: CDR1 MNHNS, CDR2 SASEGT. Here the CDR3 reads CASSGGRRPLRKDGYTF. CDR3 DNA: TGTGCCAGCAGTGGAGGTCGAAGACCGCTACGGAAGGATGGCTACACCTTC.

The chain joins TRBV2 to TRBJ1-5; possibly TRBD1 for D (5 bases). The CDR3 spans 15 residues. Germline values: CDR1 SNHLY, CDR2 FYNNEI. The germline V and J ends were trimmed by 6 bases and 3 bases, with 15 bases remaining between them. DNA of the CDR3: TGTGCCAGCAGGGGGGGAGACACCAACAATCAGCCCCAGCATTTT. Protein sequence: CASRGGDTNNQPQHF.

J is TRBJ2-7 and V is TRBV30; 7 bases agree with TRBD2. Germline loops: CDR1 GTSNPN, CDR2 SVGIG (reference sequence). The CDR3 is 14 amino acids. J gave up 3 bases and V 0 bases, and 5 bases lay outside the gene matches. The CDR3 nucleotides read TGTGCCTGGAGTGTAGTGGGGGGGGGCTACGAGCAGTACTTC. It encodes CAWSVVGGGYEQYF.